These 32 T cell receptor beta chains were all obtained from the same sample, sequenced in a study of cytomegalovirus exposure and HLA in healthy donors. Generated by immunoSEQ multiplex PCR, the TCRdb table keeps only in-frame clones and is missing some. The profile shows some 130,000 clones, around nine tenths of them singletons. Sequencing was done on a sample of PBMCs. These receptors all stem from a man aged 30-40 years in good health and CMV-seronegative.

The CDR3 region has the DNA TGTGCCAGCAGCCCCAGTACAGGGAATTACTACGAGCAGTACTTC. This gives the protein CASSPSTGNYYEQYF. The chain has TRBV5-4 and TRBJ2-7, with D possibly being TRBD1 (6 bases). This CDR3 spans 15 amino acids. The germline V gene encodes CDR1 SGHNT and CDR2 YYREEE (reference sequence). V was shortened by 4 bases and J by 3 bases, with 17 bases between the two germline ends. The full variable domain, its missing parts supplied by reference TRBV5-4 and TRBJ2-7, is ETGVTQSPTHLIKTRGQQVTLRCSSQSGHNTVSWYQQALGQGPQFIFQYYREEENGRGNFPPRFSGLQFPNYSSELNVNALELDDSALYLCASSPSTGNYYEQYFGPGTRLTVT.

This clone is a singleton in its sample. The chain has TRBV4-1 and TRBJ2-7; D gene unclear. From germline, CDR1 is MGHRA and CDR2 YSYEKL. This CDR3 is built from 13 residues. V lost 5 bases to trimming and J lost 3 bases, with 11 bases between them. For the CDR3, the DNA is TGCGCCAGCAGCATCAAGCAGGACTACGAGCAGTACTTC. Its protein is CASSIKQDYEQYF.

CDR3 protein: CASQTGGGNSPLHF. The DNA for the CDR3 is TGTGCCAGCCAGACAGGGGGAGGTAATTCACCCCTCCACTTT. The V call is TRBV19, the J call TRBJ1-6, with TRBD1 matching over 9 bases. This CDR3 is 14 amino acids long. Germline V lookup: CDR1 LNHDA, CDR2 SQIVND (reference sequence). The V segment lost 9 bases and the J segment 6 bases; nucleotides outside the gene matches: 6.

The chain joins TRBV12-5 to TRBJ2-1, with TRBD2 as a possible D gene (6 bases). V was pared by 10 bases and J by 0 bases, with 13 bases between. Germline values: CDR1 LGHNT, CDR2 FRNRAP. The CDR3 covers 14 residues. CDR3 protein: CATMGGGSYNEQFF. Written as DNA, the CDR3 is TGTGCTACTATGGGGGGAGGCTCCTACAATGAGCAGTTCTTC. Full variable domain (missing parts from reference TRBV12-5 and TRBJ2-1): DARVTQTPRHKVTEMGQEVTMRCQPILGHNTVFWYRQTMMQGLELLAYFRNRAPLDDSGMPKDRFSAEMPDATLATLKIQPSEPRDSAVYFCATMGGGSYNEQFFGPGTRLTVL.

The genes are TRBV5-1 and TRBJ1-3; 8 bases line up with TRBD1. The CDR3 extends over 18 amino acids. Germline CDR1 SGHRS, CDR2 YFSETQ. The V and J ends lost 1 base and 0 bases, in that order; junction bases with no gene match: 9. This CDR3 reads CASSLSPGTGISGNTIYF. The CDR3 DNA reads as TGCGCCAGCAGCTTGTCTCCCGGGACAGGCATCTCTGGAAACACCATATATTTT.

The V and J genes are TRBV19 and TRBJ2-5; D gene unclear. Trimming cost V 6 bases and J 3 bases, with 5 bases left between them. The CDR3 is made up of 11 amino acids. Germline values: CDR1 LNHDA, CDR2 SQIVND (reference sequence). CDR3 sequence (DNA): TGTGCCAGTAGCTCGGAAGAGACCCAGTACTTC. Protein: CASSSEETQYF.

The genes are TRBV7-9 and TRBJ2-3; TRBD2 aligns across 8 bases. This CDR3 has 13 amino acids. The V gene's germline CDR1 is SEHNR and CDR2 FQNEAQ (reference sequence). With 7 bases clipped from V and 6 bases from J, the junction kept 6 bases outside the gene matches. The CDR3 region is CASNWREVDTQYF. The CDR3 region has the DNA TGTGCCAGCAATTGGCGGGAGGTTGATACGCAGTATTTT.

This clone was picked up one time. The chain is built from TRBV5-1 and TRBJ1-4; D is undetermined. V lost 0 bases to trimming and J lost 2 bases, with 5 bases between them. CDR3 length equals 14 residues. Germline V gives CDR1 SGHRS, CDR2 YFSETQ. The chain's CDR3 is CASSLVGTNEKLFF. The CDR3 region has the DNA TGCGCCAGCAGCTTGGTCGGTACTAATGAAAAACTGTTTTTT.

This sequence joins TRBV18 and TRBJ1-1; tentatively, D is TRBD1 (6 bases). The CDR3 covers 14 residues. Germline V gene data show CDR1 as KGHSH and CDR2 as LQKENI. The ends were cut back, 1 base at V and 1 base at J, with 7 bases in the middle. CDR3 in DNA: TGTGCCAGCTCACCACGGACAGAGAACACTGAAGCTTTCTTT. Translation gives CASSPRTENTEAFF.

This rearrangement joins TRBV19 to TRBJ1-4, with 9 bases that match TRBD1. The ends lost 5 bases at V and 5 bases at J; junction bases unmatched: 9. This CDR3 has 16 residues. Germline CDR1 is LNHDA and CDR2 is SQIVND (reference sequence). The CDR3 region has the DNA TGTGCCAGTAGTGGCACGACCGGGACAGGGAATGAAAAACTGTTTTTT. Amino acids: CASSGTTGTGNEKLFF.

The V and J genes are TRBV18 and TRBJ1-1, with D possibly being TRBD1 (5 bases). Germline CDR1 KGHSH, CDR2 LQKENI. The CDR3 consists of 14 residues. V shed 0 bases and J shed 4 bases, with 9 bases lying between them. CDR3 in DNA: TGTGCCAGCTCACCACCTTCAGGGCTCACTGAAGCTTTCTTT. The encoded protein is CASSPPSGLTEAFF.

This CDR3 is CASSQIPGQGTDTQYF. The CDR3 bases are TGTGCCAGCAGTCAAATTCCGGGACAGGGGACAGATACGCAGTATTTT. The V gene is TRBV6-6, the J gene TRBJ2-3; TRBD1 matches 10 bases. Germline-derived CDR1 and CDR2 are MNHNY and SVGAGI (reference sequence). This CDR3 has 16 amino acids. V shed 5 bases, J shed 3 bases, and the junction held 8 bases outside the gene matches.

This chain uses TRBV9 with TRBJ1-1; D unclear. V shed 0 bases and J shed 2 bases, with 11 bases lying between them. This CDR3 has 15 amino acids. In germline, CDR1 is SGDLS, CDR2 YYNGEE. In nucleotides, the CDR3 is TGTGCCAGCAGCGTAGCCCCCCGGGGAAACACTGAAGCTTTCTTT. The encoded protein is CASSVAPRGNTEAFF.

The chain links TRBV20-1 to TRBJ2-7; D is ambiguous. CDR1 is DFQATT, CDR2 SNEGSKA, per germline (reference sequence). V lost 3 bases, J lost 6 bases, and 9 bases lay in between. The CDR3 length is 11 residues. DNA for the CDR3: TGCAGTGCTAGCCTAACGAGCGAGCAGTACTTC. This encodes CSASLTSEQYF.

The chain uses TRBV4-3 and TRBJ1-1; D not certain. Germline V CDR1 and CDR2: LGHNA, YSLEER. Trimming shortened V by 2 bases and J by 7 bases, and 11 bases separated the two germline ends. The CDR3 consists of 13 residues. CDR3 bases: TGCGCCAGCAGCCAATCGGCCGGGAGTGAAGCTTTCTTT. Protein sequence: CASSQSAGSEAFF.

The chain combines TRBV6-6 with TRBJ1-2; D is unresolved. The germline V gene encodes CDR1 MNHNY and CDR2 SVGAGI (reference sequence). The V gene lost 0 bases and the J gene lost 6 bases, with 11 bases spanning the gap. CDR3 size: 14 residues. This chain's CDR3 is CASSYSGGPDGYTF. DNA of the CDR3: TGTGCCAGCAGTTACTCCGGAGGGCCGGATGGCTACACCTTC.

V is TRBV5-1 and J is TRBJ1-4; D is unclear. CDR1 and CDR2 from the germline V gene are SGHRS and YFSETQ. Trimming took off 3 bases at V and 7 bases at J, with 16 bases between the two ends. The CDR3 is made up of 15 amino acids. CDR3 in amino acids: CASSSWTEEGEKLFF. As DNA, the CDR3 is TGCGCCAGCAGCTCCTGGACGGAAGAGGGTGAAAAACTGTTTTTT. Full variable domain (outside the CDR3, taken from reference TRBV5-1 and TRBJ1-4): KAGVTQTPRYLIKTRGQQVTLSCSPISGHRSVSWYQQTPGQGLQFLFEYFSETQRNKGNFPGRFSGRQFSNSRSEMNVSTLELGDSALYLCASSSWTEEGEKLFFGSGTQLSVL.

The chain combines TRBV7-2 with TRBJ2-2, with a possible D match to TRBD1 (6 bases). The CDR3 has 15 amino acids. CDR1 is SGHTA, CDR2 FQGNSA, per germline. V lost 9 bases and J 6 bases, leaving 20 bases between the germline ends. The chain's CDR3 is CASFLGGAGAGELFF. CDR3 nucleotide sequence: TGTGCCAGTTTCCTAGGGGGAGCCGGAGCCGGGGAGCTGTTTTTT.

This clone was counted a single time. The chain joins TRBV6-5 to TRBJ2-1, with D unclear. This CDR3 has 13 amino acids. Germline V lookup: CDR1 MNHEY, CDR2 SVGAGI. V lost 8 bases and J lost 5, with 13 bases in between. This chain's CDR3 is CASSTYSNNEQFF. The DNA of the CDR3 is TGTGCCAGCTCAACTTACAGCAACAATGAGCAGTTCTTC.

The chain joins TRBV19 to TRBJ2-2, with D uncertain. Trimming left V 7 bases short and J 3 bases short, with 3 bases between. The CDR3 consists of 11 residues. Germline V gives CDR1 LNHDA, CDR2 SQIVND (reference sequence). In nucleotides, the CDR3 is TGTGCCAGTACGGACACCGGGGAGCTGTTTTTT. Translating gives CASTDTGELFF.

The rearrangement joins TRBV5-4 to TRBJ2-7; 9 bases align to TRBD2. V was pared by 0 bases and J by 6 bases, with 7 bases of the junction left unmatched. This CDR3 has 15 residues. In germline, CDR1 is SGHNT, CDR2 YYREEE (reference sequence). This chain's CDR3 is CASSLVGGRAFEQYF. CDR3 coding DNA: TGTGCCAGCAGCTTGGTAGGCGGGAGGGCTTTCGAGCAGTACTTC.

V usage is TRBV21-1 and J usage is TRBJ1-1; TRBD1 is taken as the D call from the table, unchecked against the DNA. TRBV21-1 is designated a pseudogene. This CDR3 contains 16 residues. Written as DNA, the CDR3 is TGTGCCAGCAGCAAGACTCCGGGACAGGGAACGCCTGAAGCTTTCTTT. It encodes CASSKTPGQGTPEAFF.

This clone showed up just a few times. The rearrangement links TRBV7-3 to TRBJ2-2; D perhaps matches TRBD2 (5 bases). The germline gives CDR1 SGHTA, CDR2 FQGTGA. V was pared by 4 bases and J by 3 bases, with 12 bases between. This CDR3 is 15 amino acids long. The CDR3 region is CASSWRTGYTGELFF. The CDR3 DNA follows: TGTGCCAGCAGCTGGAGGACCGGGTACACCGGGGAGCTGTTTTTT.

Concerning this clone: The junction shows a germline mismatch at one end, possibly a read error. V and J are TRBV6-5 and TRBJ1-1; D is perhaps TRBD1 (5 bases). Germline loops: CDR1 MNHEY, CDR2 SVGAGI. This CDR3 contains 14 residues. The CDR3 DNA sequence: TGTGCCAGCAGAGGGGTGGAGGGGATCTCTGACGCTTTCTTT. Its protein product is CASRGVEGISDAFF.

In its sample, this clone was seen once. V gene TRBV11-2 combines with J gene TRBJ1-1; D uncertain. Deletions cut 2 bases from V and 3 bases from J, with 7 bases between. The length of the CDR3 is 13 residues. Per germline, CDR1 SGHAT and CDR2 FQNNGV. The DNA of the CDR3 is TGTGCCAGCAGCTTATTCGGGGACACTGAAGCTTTCTTT. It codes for CASSLFGDTEAFF.

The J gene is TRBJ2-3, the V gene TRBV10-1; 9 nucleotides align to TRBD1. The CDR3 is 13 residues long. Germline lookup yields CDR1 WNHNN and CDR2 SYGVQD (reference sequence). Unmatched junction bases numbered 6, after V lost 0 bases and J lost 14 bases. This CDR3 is CASSESPGQGRYF. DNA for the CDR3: TGCGCCAGCAGTGAGTCGCCGGGACAGGGACGGTATTTT.

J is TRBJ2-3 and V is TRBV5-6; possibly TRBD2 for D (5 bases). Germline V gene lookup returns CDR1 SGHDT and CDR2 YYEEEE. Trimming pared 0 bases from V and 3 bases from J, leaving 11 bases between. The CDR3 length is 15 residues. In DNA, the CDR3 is TGTGCCAGCAGCTTGGGAGGGTTTCGAACAGATACGCAGTATTTT. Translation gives CASSLGGFRTDTQYF.

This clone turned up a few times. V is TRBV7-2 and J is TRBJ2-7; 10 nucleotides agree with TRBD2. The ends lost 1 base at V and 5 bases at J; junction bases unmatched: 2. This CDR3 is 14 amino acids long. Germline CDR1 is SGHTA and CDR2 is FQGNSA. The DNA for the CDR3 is TGTGCCAGCAGCTTAGTCGGGACTAGCGACGAGCAGTACTTC. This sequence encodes CASSLVGTSDEQYF. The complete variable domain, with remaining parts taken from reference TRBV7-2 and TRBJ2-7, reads GAGVSQSPSNKVTEKGKDVELRCDPISGHTALYWYRQSLGQGLEFLIYFQGNSAPDKSGLPSDRFSAERTGGSVSTLTIQRTQQEDSAVYLCASSLVGTSDEQYFGPGTRLTVT.

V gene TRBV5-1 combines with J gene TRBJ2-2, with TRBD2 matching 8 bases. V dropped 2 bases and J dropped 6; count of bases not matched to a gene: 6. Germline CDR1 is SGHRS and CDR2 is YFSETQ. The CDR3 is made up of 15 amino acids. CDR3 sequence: CASSLVAGSAGELFF. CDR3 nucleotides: TGCGCCAGCAGCTTAGTAGCGGGAAGCGCCGGGGAGCTGTTTTTT.

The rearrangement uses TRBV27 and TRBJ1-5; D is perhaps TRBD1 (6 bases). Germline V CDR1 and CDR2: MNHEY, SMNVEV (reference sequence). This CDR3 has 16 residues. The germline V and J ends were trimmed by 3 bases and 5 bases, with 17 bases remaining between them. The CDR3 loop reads CASSLGLRDTHQPQHF. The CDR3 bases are TGTGCCAGCAGTTTGGGGCTACGGGACACTCATCAGCCCCAGCATTTT.

The CDR3 DNA is TGTGCCAGCAGCCAAATGGGGGGCTCCTACGAGCAGTACTTC. Residues: CASSQMGGSYEQYF. This rearrangement joins TRBV14 to TRBJ2-7; TRBD2 is a possible D gene (6 bases). V dropped 2 bases and J dropped 0 bases, with 8 bases sitting between them. Germline V gene lookup returns CDR1 SGHDN and CDR2 FVKESK. The CDR3 extends over 14 amino acids.

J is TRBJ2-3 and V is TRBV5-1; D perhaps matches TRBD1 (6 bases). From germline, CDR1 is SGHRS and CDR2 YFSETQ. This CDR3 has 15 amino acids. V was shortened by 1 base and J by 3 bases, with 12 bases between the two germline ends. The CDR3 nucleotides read TGCGCCAGCAGCTTGAGGCAGCAGGGGACAGATACGCAGTATTTT. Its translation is CASSLRQQGTDTQYF.